This T cell receptor (beta chain) stems from a study of Ad26.COV2.S vaccination and SARS-CoV-2 variants. Study-wide background: Ad26.COV2.S given intramuscularly, once or twice 56 days apart. Whole-study findings and limits: Similar non-spike TCR breadth was seen in vaccine and placebo recipients.

Repertoires were generated with immunoSEQ multiplex PCR, while TCRdb's copy carries only in-frame clones and drops some. The sample comprises about 680,000 clones, 89% of which are singletons, and approximately 1.5% rests with the top ten. The germline CDR1 and CDR2 sequences are GTSNPN and SVGIG (reference sequence). The CDR3 sequence is 11 residues long. V lost 5 bases and J lost 3; bases outside the gene matches: 0. Specified treatment: 19 received Ad26.COV2.S at low or high dose, single or two shots; about 5 received placebo; per-sample allocation not given. Specimens were obtained on day 63 following the first vaccine or placebo injection. An adult of 18-55 years in Boston served as donor. As for this clone: Its antigen is unidentified.

The chain links TRBV30 to TRBJ1-2; TRBD1 agrees at 7 bases. The TCR sequence derives from a person aged 18-60 years who received the Ad26.COV2.S COVID-19 vaccine or a placebo. The sequencing used peripheral blood, collected in a trial of Ad26.COV2.S vaccine versus placebo. The chain's CDR3 is CAWDRDYGYTF. CDR3 nucleotide sequence: TGTGCCTGGGACAGGGACTATGGCTACACCTTC. Filled out from reference TRBV30 and TRBJ1-2, the complete variable domain reads SQTIHQWPATLVQPVGSPLSLECTVEGTSNPNLYWYRQAAGRGLQLLFYSVGIGQISSEVPQNLSASRPQDRQFILSSKKLLLSDSGFYLCAWDRDYGYTFGSGTRLTVV.